This T cell receptor beta chain was obtained from a study of T-cell memory formation after mild COVID-19. Overall study: The two donors had largely donor-specific TCR clusters.

From 5'RACE with constant-segment primers came TCR alpha and TCR beta cDNA libraries that carried sample barcodes and UMIs. Each CDR3 protein gets one entry after TCRdb re-called the 5' RACE reads with MiXCR. The table records more than 70,000 distinct CDR3 sequences, approximately 15% of them present only once. Overall study findings and caveats: Clones that got smaller from day 15 to 85 had even CD4/CD8, while clones growing later tipped toward CD4+.

Comments on this clonotype: What it binds is not known.

The receptor was isolated from an adult woman who had mild COVID-19 (a few samples of this study predate the infection). Cell type and time point are not known. The sequenced material came from PBMCs or a T cell subset sorted from them (not recorded which).

Here the CDR3 DNA reads TGTGCCAGCAGCACCGGGGGAGACCTCGGAACCCAGTACTTC. Its protein product is CASSTGGDLGTQYF. This sequence joins TRBV7-9 and TRBJ2-5; D might be TRBD2 (6 bases). Germline lookup yields CDR1 SEHNR and CDR2 FQNEAQ (reference sequence). V was pared by 5 bases and J by 8 bases, with 18 bases between. The CDR3 covers 14 residues.